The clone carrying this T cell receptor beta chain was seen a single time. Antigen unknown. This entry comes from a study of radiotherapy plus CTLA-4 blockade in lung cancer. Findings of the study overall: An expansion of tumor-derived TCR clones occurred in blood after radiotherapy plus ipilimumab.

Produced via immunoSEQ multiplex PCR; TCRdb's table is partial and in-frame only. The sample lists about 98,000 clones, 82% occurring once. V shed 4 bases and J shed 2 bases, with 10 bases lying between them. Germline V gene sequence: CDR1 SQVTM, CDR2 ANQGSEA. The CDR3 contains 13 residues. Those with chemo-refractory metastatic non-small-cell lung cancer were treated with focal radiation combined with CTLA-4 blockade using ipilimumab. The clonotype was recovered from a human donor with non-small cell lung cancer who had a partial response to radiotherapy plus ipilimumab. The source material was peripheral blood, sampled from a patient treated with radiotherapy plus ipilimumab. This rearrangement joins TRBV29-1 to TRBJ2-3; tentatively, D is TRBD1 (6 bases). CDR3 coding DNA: TGCAGCGTTGCACAGGGCTCCACAGATACGCAGTATTTT. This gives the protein CSVAQGSTDTQYF.